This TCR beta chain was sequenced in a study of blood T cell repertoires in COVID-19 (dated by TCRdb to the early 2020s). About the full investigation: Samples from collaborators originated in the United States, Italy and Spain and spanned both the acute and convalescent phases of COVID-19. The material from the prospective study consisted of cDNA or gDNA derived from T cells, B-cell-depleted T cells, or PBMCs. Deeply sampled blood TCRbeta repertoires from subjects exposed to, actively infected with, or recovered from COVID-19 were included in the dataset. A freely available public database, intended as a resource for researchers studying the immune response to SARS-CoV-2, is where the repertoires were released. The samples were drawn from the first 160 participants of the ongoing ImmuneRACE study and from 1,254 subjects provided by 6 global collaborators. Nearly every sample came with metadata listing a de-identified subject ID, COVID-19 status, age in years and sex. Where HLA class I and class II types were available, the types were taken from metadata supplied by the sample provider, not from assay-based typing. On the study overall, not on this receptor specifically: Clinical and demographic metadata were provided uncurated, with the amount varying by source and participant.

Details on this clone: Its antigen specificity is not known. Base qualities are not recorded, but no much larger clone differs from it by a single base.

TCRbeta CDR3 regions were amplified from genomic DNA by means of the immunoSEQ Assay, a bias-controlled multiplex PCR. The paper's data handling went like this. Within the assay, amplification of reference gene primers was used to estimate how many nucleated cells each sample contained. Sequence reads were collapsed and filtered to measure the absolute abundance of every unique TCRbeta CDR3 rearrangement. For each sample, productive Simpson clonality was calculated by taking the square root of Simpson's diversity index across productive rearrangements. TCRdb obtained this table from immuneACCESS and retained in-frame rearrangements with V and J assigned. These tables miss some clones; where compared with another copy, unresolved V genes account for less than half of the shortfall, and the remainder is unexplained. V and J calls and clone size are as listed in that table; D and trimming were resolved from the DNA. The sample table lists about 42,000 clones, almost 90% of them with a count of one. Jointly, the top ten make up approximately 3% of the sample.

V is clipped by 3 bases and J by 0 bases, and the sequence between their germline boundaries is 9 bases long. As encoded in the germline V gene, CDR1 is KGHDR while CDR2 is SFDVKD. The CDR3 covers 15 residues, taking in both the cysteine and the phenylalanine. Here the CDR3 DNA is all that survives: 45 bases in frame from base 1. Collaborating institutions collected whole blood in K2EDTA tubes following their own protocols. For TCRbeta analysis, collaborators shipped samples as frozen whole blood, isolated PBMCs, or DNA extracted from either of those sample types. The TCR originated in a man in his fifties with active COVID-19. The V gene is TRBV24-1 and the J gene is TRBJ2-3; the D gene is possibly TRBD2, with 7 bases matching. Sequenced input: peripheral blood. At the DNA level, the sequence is TGTGCCACCAGTGATGAGGGGGGGAGCACAGATACGCAGTATTTT. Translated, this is CATSDEGGSTDTQYF.